The rows below give T cell receptor beta chains drawn from one sample of a study of technical replicates of blood from a handful of donors. This table comes from immunoSEQ multiplex PCR, and its TCRdb copy is limited to in-frame clones, with some not included. The sample includes 85,000 to 100,000 clones, 85% to 95% of them seen just once. The sample consisted of T cells isolated from PBMCs. The receptors derive from a human donor in good health. Both conserved end residues are part of each CDR3. The order of the fields is clone size, V gene, J gene, D gene, CDR3 DNA, CDR3 protein. A D gene is named only where the DNA matches it firmly. Where a row states a size, it is once, few, many or the class of an expanded clone; other rows omit it.

clone_size: -; v_call: TRBV6-5; j_call: TRBJ2-7; d_call: -; cdr3_nt: TGTGCCAGCAGTCCCCCCGGCGGCGAGCAGTACTTC; cdr3_aa: CASSPPGGEQYF
clone_size: -; v_call: TRBV28; j_call: TRBJ2-1; d_call: TRBD2; cdr3_nt: TGTGCCAGCAGTGTGACTAGCGGTCGTTCCTACAATGAGCAGTTCTTC; cdr3_aa: CASSVTSGRSYNEQFF
clone_size: -; v_call: TRBV5-1; j_call: TRBJ1-1; d_call: -; cdr3_nt: TGCGCCAGCAGTTCAGGGTCGTCAGAAGCTTTCTTT; cdr3_aa: CASSSGSSEAFF
clone_size: -; v_call: TRBV7-6; j_call: TRBJ2-1; d_call: -; cdr3_nt: TGTGCCAGCAGCTTAGGCAGGGGGGCCAACAATGAGCAGTTCTTC; cdr3_aa: CASSLGRGANNEQFF
clone_size: -; v_call: TRBV5-1; j_call: TRBJ1-1; d_call: -; cdr3_nt: TGCGCCAGCAGCTTGGGGGATGGGAGCACTGAAGCTTTCTTT; cdr3_aa: CASSLGDGSTEAFF
clone_size: -; v_call: TRBV10-3; j_call: TRBJ2-2; d_call: TRBD2; cdr3_nt: TGTGCCACCTCCACCCCCAGACTAGCGGACACCGGGGAGCTGTTTTTT; cdr3_aa: CATSTPRLADTGELFF
clone_size: -; v_call: TRBV29-1; j_call: TRBJ1-4; d_call: TRBD1; cdr3_nt: TGCAGCGTCGGACAGGGTGCAACTAATGAAAAACTGTTTTTT; cdr3_aa: CSVGQGATNEKLFF
clone_size: -; v_call: TRBV7-8; j_call: TRBJ2-1; d_call: -; cdr3_nt: TGTGCCAGCAGCTTAGTTGCGGGCTCCTACAATGAGCAGTTCTTC; cdr3_aa: CASSLVAGSYNEQFF
clone_size: few; v_call: TRBV11-2; j_call: TRBJ1-2; d_call: TRBD1; cdr3_nt: TGTGCCAGCAGCTTAGCTCAATACAGGGGGGCTGGCTACACCTTC; cdr3_aa: CASSLAQYRGAGYTF
clone_size: once; v_call: TRBV7-9; j_call: TRBJ2-7; d_call: TRBD2; cdr3_nt: TGTGCCAGCAGCTTCGAACTAGCGAACTACGAGCAGTACTTC; cdr3_aa: CASSFELANYEQYF
clone_size: -; v_call: TRBV27; j_call: TRBJ2-1; d_call: -; cdr3_nt: TGTGCCAGCAGTAGGGACTCCCCATTCAATGAGCAGTTCTTC; cdr3_aa: CASSRDSPFNEQFF
clone_size: -; v_call: TRBV6-1; j_call: TRBJ1-4; d_call: TRBD1; cdr3_nt: TGTGCCAGCAGTGGCCGGAACAGGGGTTATGGGCCCCGGGAACTGTTTTTT; cdr3_aa: CASSGRNRGYGPRELFF
clone_size: once; v_call: TRBV11-2; j_call: TRBJ2-1; d_call: -; cdr3_nt: TGTGCCAGCAGGGACTGGGGTGGGTCCTACAATGAGCAGTTCTTC; cdr3_aa: CASRDWGGSYNEQFF
clone_size: -; v_call: TRBV7-6; j_call: TRBJ2-7; d_call: -; cdr3_nt: TGTGCCAGCAGCTTAGAGGGCGGAGGGCGAGAGCAGTACTTC; cdr3_aa: CASSLEGGGREQYF
clone_size: once; v_call: TRBV27; j_call: TRBJ2-3; d_call: TRBD1; cdr3_nt: TGTGCCAGCAGTCTTAATCCGGGACAGGGGTCAGATACGCAGTATTTT; cdr3_aa: CASSLNPGQGSDTQYF
clone_size: -; v_call: TRBV5-4; j_call: TRBJ2-5; d_call: TRBD1; cdr3_nt: TGTGCCAGCAGCGGCAAGGACAGGGGAGAGACCCAGTACTTC; cdr3_aa: CASSGKDRGETQYF
clone_size: -; v_call: TRBV5-1; j_call: TRBJ1-1; d_call: -; cdr3_nt: TGCGCCAGCAGCCCCGGACACCTTACGAACACTGAAGCTTTCTTT; cdr3_aa: CASSPGHLTNTEAFF
clone_size: once; v_call: TRBV6-5; j_call: TRBJ2-3; d_call: TRBD1; cdr3_nt: TGTGCCAGCAGTACACAGGGGGCGGCAGATACGCAGTATTTT; cdr3_aa: CASSTQGAADTQYF
clone_size: -; v_call: TRBV9; j_call: TRBJ2-5; d_call: TRBD1; cdr3_nt: TGTGCCAGCAGCAAGGACAGGACCCAAGCGACCCAGTACTTC; cdr3_aa: CASSKDRTQATQYF
clone_size: few; v_call: TRBV4-1; j_call: TRBJ1-5; d_call: TRBD1; cdr3_nt: TGCGCCAGCAGCCAAGATTGGTCGGGACAGTCCAATCAGCCCCAGCATTTT; cdr3_aa: CASSQDWSGQSNQPQHF
clone_size: -; v_call: TRBV5-6; j_call: TRBJ1-2; d_call: TRBD1; cdr3_nt: TGTGCCAGCAGCTTGTTACAGGGGGGGAACTATGGCTACACCTTC; cdr3_aa: CASSLLQGGNYGYTF
clone_size: -; v_call: TRBV10-2; j_call: TRBJ1-2; d_call: TRBD1; cdr3_nt: TGCGCCAGCAGCCAAGGGACAGCCACGAACTATGGCTACACCTTC; cdr3_aa: CASSQGTATNYGYTF